This TCR beta chain was profiled in a study of cytomegalovirus exposure and HLA in healthy donors. Overall study: Of around 400 genotyped donors, more than 65% grouped in the Caucasian-associated ancestry cluster. Findings and limits, study-wide: Differences between HLA loci emerged in a later analysis of TCR association rates, with DRB1 most and HLA-C fewest. When the data were analyzed later, several of the most significant clusters appeared to be linked to common viral pathogens.

Trimming took 4 bases from V and 4 from J, leaving 8 bases between them. The CDR3 consists of 13 residues. CDR1 is SNHLY and CDR2 is FYNNEI in the germline V gene. The PCR used 60 Vbeta and 13 Jbeta primers. Assay used: immunoSEQ multiplex PCR; TCRdb lists only in-frame clones, some missing. Its clone listing holds 50,000 to 75,000 clones. Notes on this clone: Its antigen is not identified.

Donors likely had unrecorded immune exposures despite being nominally healthy when sampled. The specimen sequenced was PBMCs. The receptor's source is a woman aged 18-29 years in good health and CMV-seronegative. V is TRBV2 and J is TRBJ1-5; tentative D call: TRBD1 (6 bases). CDR3 nucleotides: TGTGCCAGCAGTGGGACAGAGAATCAGCCCCAGCATTTT. Translating gives CASSGTENQPQHF.